The 5 T cell receptor beta chains in this list originate from one sample, sequenced in a study of cytomegalovirus exposure and HLA in healthy donors. The PCR made use of 60 Vbeta and 13 Jbeta primers. Data came from immunoSEQ multiplex PCR; TCRdb stores just in-frame clones and leaves some out. The sample includes around 120,000 clones, roughly 80% of them seen just once. Sequencing input: PBMCs. These receptor sequences come from a man in his late teens or twenties in good health and CMV-seronegative.

The chain couples TRBV6-5 to TRBJ1-3, with TRBD1 as a possible D gene (5 bases). CDR3 length: 14 amino acids. Germline V gene data show CDR1 as MNHEY and CDR2 as SVGAGI. Trimming cost V 5 bases and J 6 bases, with 14 bases left between them. The CDR3 reads CASSRGGTENTIYF. The CDR3 bases are TGTGCCAGCAGTCGTGGCGGGACGGAAAACACCATATATTTT.

The chain has TRBV25-1 and TRBJ1-2, with D possibly matching TRBD1 (6 bases). The CDR3 length is 13 residues. The germline gives CDR1 MGHDK, CDR2 SYGVNS. V was shortened by 10 bases and J by 0 bases, with 12 bases between the two germline ends. The DNA for the CDR3 is TGTGCCACCTGGGGGCAGCCTAACTATGGCTACACCTTC. It codes for CATWGQPNYGYTF.

This clone was seen a few times. The V and J genes are TRBV9 and TRBJ2-7; a possible D gene is TRBD2 (6 bases). This CDR3 is 13 amino acids long. From germline, CDR1 is SGDLS and CDR2 YYNGEE. V gave up 5 bases and J gave up 7 bases, with 16 bases separating them. The CDR3 loop reads CASSAGGLGEQYF. The DNA of the CDR3 is TGTGCCAGCAGTGCAGGAGGGCTAGGGGAGCAGTACTTC.

The chain employs TRBV7-3 and TRBJ2-1, with 9 bases fitting TRBD1. CDR1 is SGHTA, CDR2 FQGTGA, per germline. The V segment lost 3 bases and the J segment 5 bases; nucleotides outside the gene matches: 5. The CDR3 extends over 15 amino acids. The CDR3 is CASSLTGGNHNEQFF. CDR3 nucleotides: TGTGCCAGCAGCTTGACAGGGGGTAATCACAATGAGCAGTTCTTC.

The chain links TRBV27 to TRBJ1-2; D not certain. The V end lost 2 bases, the J end lost 0 bases, and 16 bases lay between the germline ends. CDR3 size: 17 residues. Germline lookup yields CDR1 MNHEY and CDR2 SMNVEV (reference sequence). CDR3 DNA: TGTGCCAGCAGTTTAAGTTGGGCCCTATCTTCTAACTATGGCTACACCTTC. Translated: CASSLSWALSSNYGYTF.